This is a list of T cell receptor beta chains from one sample in a study of beta chain features in type 1 diabetes. Clones were read by immunoSEQ multiplex PCR, and TCRdb kept only the in-frame ones, dropping some. In the table there are 900,000 or so clones, roughly 15% of which are singletons. Sequenced material: naive CD4+ T cells from blood. All receptors come from a woman under 30 in good health. Both conserved end residues are part of each CDR3. The D gene is left open where the match is weak. For some rows the clone size is stated as once, few or many, or as a class when expanded; others skip it.

D gene	clone size	V gene	J gene	CDR3 protein	CDR3 DNA
TRBD2	NA	TRBV7-2	TRBJ2-1	CASSLPLRTSGYNEQFF	TGTGCCAGCAGCTTACCCCTTAGGACTAGCGGATACAATGAGCAGTTCTTC
NA	NA	TRBV18	TRBJ2-7	CASSQGMTYEQYF	TGTGCCAGCTCCCAGGGTATGACCTACGAGCAGTACTTC
NA	few	TRBV11-2	TRBJ2-6	CASTPLGANVLTF	TGTGCCAGCACCCCACTTGGGGCCAACGTCCTGACTTTC
NA	few	TRBV7-9	TRBJ1-1	CASSLARAPEAFF	TGTGCCAGCAGCTTAGCCAGGGCCCCTGAAGCTTTCTTT
NA	few	TRBV7-8	TRBJ2-1	CASRALTYNEQFF	TGTGCCAGCAGGGCCCTAACTTACAATGAGCAGTTCTTC
NA	few	TRBV7-8	TRBJ1-1	CASSFGGNTEAFF	TGTGCCAGCAGCTTTGGGGGGAACACTGAAGCTTTCTTT
TRBD1	few	TRBV11-2	TRBJ1-2	CASSAAHRDREVGFYGYTF	TGTGCCAGCAGCGCCGCCCACCGGGACAGGGAAGTCGGATTTTATGGCTACACCTTC
NA	few	TRBV7-2	TRBJ2-1	CASSADGTPSVDEQFF	TGTGCCAGCAGCGCCGACGGGACACCATCGGTGGATGAGCAGTTCTTC
NA	few	TRBV5-6	TRBJ1-1	CASSLYREGKGRAEAFF	TGTGCCAGCAGCTTGTATCGTGAGGGAAAAGGTCGGGCTGAAGCTTTCTTT
NA	NA	TRBV5-1	TRBJ2-2	CASSLPSPTGELFF	TGCGCCAGCAGCTTGCCGTCGCCCACCGGGGAGCTGTTTTTT
NA	few	TRBV6-9	TRBJ2-5	CASSYSPIGGLTQETQYF	TGTGCCAGCAGTTATTCCCCTATTGGGGGACTGACTCAAGAGACCCAGTACTTC
NA	few	TRBV4-3	TRBJ2-7	CASSRSDRMRYEQYF	TGCGCCAGCAGCCGTTCAGACAGAATGCGATACGAGCAGTACTTC
NA	few	TRBV29-1	TRBJ2-1	CSVKENEQFF	TGCAGCGTAAAGGAGAATGAGCAGTTCTTC
NA	NA	TRBV14	TRBJ2-7	CASSQVVTYEQYF	TGTGCCAGCAGCCAAGTTGTGACCTACGAGCAGTACTTC
NA	NA	TRBV6-5	TRBJ2-1	CASSYPGLPQFF	TGTGCCAGCAGTTACCCCGGACTCCCTCAGTTCTTC
NA	few	TRBV15	TRBJ2-1	CATSRDRYSNEQFF	TGTGCCACCAGCAGAGATCGCTATAGCAATGAGCAGTTCTTC
NA	NA	TRBV28	TRBJ1-1	CASRKFVNTEAFF	TGTGCCAGCAGGAAGTTCGTGAACACTGAAGCTTTCTTT
NA	few	TRBV30	TRBJ2-1	CAWFNPRAPSYNEQFF	TGTGCCTGGTTCAATCCCAGGGCCCCCTCCTACAATGAGCAGTTCTTC
NA	NA	TRBV29-1	TRBJ2-1	CSVGRVLAINSEQFF	TGCAGCGTAGGCAGGGTCCTCGCAATAAATAGTGAGCAGTTCTTC
NA	NA	TRBV7-2	TRBJ2-1	CASSLSGYLNNEQFF	TGTGCCAGCAGCTTATCAGGGTACCTTAACAATGAGCAGTTCTTC
NA	few	TRBV7-2	TRBJ2-1	CASSFRPGGSYNEQFF	TGTGCCAGCAGCTTCCGTCCTGGCGGGTCCTACAATGAGCAGTTCTTC
TRBD2	few	TRBV7-2	TRBJ2-7	CASSLTWRLAGNYEQYF	TGTGCCAGCAGCTTAACTTGGCGGCTAGCGGGAAACTACGAGCAGTACTTC
NA	few	TRBV29-1	TRBJ1-1	CSVEVAQGKAFF	TGCAGCGTTGAAGTGGCACAGGGTAAAGCTTTCTTT
NA	few	TRBV15	TRBJ2-7	CATSRGGESDYEQYF	TGTGCCACCAGCAGAGGAGGGGAGTCCGACTACGAGCAGTACTTC
NA	NA	TRBV5-4	TRBJ2-1	CASSPAGKAHNEQFF	TGTGCCAGCAGCCCTGCCGGGAAGGCCCACAATGAGCAGTTCTTC
TRBD2	NA	TRBV4-3	TRBJ2-1	CASSQVWSGRVNEQFF	TGCGCCAGCAGCCAAGTCTGGTCCGGGAGGGTAAATGAGCAGTTCTTC
NA	few	TRBV27	TRBJ2-1	CASDRREQFF	TGTGCCAGCGACAGGCGTGAGCAGTTCTTC
TRBD2	NA	TRBV9	TRBJ2-3	CASGRAGGPTDTQYF	TGTGCCAGCGGTAGGGCGGGAGGGCCCACAGATACGCAGTATTTT
NA	NA	TRBV15	TRBJ2-5	CATSSSGTRGQETQYF	TGTGCCACCAGTTCTTCCGGGACAAGGGGGCAAGAGACCCAGTACTTC
NA	NA	TRBV5-4	TRBJ2-7	CASSWEGAASSYEQYF	TGTGCCAGCAGCTGGGAGGGGGCCGCCAGCTCCTACGAGCAGTACTTC
NA	few	TRBV13	TRBJ2-3	CASSLSAGRPADTQYF	TGTGCCAGCAGCTTGTCGGCGGGAAGACCCGCAGATACGCAGTATTTT
NA	NA	TRBV7-2	TRBJ2-3	CASSYRSASTDTQYF	TGTGCCAGCAGCTACAGGTCAGCTAGCACAGATACGCAGTATTTT
NA	few	TRBV15	TRBJ2-3	CATSRTNTQYF	TGTGCCACCAGCAGGACTAATACGCAGTATTTT
TRBD2	NA	TRBV9	TRBJ2-1	CASSSSGDSYNEQFF	TGTGCCAGCAGCTCGAGCGGGGATTCATACAATGAGCAGTTCTTC
NA	NA	TRBV6-5	TRBJ2-7	CASSLDAGLGKQYF	TGTGCCAGCAGTTTGGACGCCGGGCTAGGCAAGCAGTACTTC
NA	few	TRBV15	TRBJ2-5	CATSSREGTYQETQYF	TGTGCCACCAGCAGCCGTGAAGGGACGTACCAAGAGACCCAGTACTTC
NA	NA	TRBV9	TRBJ2-6	CASSVDRAGANVLTF	TGTGCCAGCAGCGTAGACAGGGCTGGGGCCAACGTCCTGACTTTC
NA	few	TRBV2	TRBJ2-7	CASSVRPENEQYF	TGTGCCAGCAGTGTCAGGCCCGAAAACGAGCAGTACTTC
NA	NA	TRBV2	TRBJ2-1	CASSERRGDEQFF	TGTGCCAGCAGTGAAAGGAGGGGCGATGAGCAGTTCTTC
NA	few	TRBV2	TRBJ2-7	CASSRNTYEQYF	TGTGCCAGCAGTCGGAATACCTACGAGCAGTACTTC
NA	few	TRBV19	TRBJ2-7	CASSSKGYYEQYF	TGTGCCAGTAGTAGTAAAGGGTACTACGAGCAGTACTTC